Listed below are T cell receptor beta chains from one sample, sequenced in a study of vaccination and CD4 T cells after COVID-19. The antigens for these receptors are not known. TCRdb fed the PCR reads into MiXCR, producing one record per CDR3 protein. This table has about 22,000 distinct CDR3 sequences, about 30% appearing once. This specimen consisted of CD4+ T cells from blood, cultured in vitro, obtained about 7 months after SARS-CoV-2 vaccination. These receptors originate from a human donor who had recovered from COVID-19. Each CDR3 is given with its conserved first and last residue. D genes are given only for firm matches. For some rows the clone size is stated as once, few or many, or as a class when expanded; others skip it.

d_gene: .
v_gene: TRBV6-1
j_gene: TRBJ1-1
abundance: few
len: 14
CDR3aa: CASSEWAGNTEAFF
CDR3nt: TGTGCCAGCAGTGAATGGGCTGGGAATACTGAAGCTTTCTTT

d_gene: TRBD2
v_gene: TRBV11-3
j_gene: TRBJ2-5
abundance: .
len: 17
CDR3aa: CASSLVLLAGGPETQYF
CDR3nt: TGTGCCAGCAGCTTAGTTTTACTAGCGGGAGGGCCGGAGACCCAGTACTTC

d_gene: TRBD1
v_gene: TRBV5-5
j_gene: TRBJ1-1
abundance: .
len: 15
CDR3aa: CASSTRGQVNTEAFF
CDR3nt: TGTGCCAGCAGCACCCGGGGACAGGTGAACACTGAAGCTTTCTTT

d_gene: .
v_gene: TRBV7-6
j_gene: TRBJ2-1
abundance: few
len: 15
CDR3aa: CASSPRQGGYNEQFF
CDR3nt: TGTGCCAGCAGCCCGAGACAGGGAGGCTACAATGAGCAGTTCTTC

d_gene: .
v_gene: TRBV29-1
j_gene: TRBJ2-5
abundance: few
len: 11
CDR3aa: CSANTPETQYF
CDR3nt: TGCAGCGCGAACACACCAGAGACCCAGTACTTC

d_gene: TRBD1
v_gene: TRBV6-1
j_gene: TRBJ2-3
abundance: few
len: 14
CDR3aa: CASKLRGRGDTQYF
CDR3nt: TGTGCCAGCAAATTAAGGGGGCGCGGAGATACGCAGTATTTT

d_gene: .
v_gene: TRBV6-4
j_gene: TRBJ1-3
abundance: .
len: 14
CDR3aa: CASKPLGAGNTIYF
CDR3nt: TGTGCCAGCAAACCTTTGGGTGCTGGAAACACCATATATTTT

d_gene: .
v_gene: TRBV7-9
j_gene: TRBJ2-1
abundance: few
len: 11
CDR3aa: CASGSYNEQFF
CDR3nt: TGTGCCAGCGGCTCCTACAATGAGCAGTTCTTC

d_gene: .
v_gene: TRBV7-3
j_gene: TRBJ1-1
abundance: few
len: 13
CDR3aa: CASSAHPGTEAFF
CDR3nt: TGTGCCAGCAGCGCCCACCCCGGAACTGAAGCTTTCTTT

d_gene: .
v_gene: TRBV11-3
j_gene: TRBJ2-1
abundance: few
len: 15
CDR3aa: CASSPRLVDTNEQFF
CDR3nt: TGTGCCAGCAGCCCCCGGCTAGTGGATACCAATGAGCAGTTCTTC

d_gene: TRBD2
v_gene: TRBV7-6
j_gene: TRBJ2-1
abundance: once
len: 14
CDR3aa: CASSRGLATYEQFF
CDR3nt: TGTGCCAGCAGCCGGGGACTAGCGACTTATGAGCAGTTCTTC

d_gene: TRBD1
v_gene: TRBV6-1
j_gene: TRBJ1-5
abundance: few
len: 16
CDR3aa: CASSSGGDSSNQPQHF
CDR3nt: TGTGCCAGCAGCTCCGGGGGGGACAGCTCCAATCAGCCCCAGCATTTT

d_gene: TRBD2
v_gene: TRBV7-2
j_gene: TRBJ2-5
abundance: .
len: 17
CDR3aa: CASSPKLAGVLTETQYF
CDR3nt: TGTGCCAGCAGCCCAAAACTAGCGGGGGTCCTCACAGAGACCCAGTACTTC

d_gene: TRBD1
v_gene: TRBV7-2
j_gene: TRBJ1-5
abundance: .
len: 17
CDR3aa: CTSSPETGGYHNQPQHF
CDR3nt: TGTACCAGCAGCCCAGAGACAGGGGGATATCACAATCAGCCCCAGCATTTT

d_gene: .
v_gene: TRBV18
j_gene: TRBJ2-7
abundance: .
len: 13
CDR3aa: CASSPTLRYEQYF
CDR3nt: TGTGCCAGCTCACCAACTTTAAGGTACGAGCAGTACTTC

d_gene: .
v_gene: TRBV6-1
j_gene: TRBJ2-3
abundance: .
len: 16
CDR3aa: CASSRGWGSATDTQYF
CDR3nt: TGTGCCAGCAGTCGGGGTTGGGGTAGCGCCACAGATACGCAGTATTTT

d_gene: TRBD1
v_gene: TRBV7-2
j_gene: TRBJ1-1
abundance: few
len: 16
CDR3aa: CASSRTTWTGEAEAFF
CDR3nt: TGTGCCAGCAGCCGAACGACCTGGACAGGGGAGGCTGAAGCTTTCTTT

d_gene: TRBD1
v_gene: TRBV7-2
j_gene: TRBJ2-7
abundance: few
len: 14
CDR3aa: CASSSWTGGDEQYF
CDR3nt: TGTGCCAGCAGCTCGTGGACAGGGGGGGACGAGCAGTACTTC

d_gene: .
v_gene: TRBV20-1
j_gene: TRBJ2-1
abundance: .
len: 14
CDR3aa: CSARERANYNEQFF
CDR3nt: TGCAGTGCTAGAGAGCGAGCCAACTACAATGAGCAGTTCTTC

d_gene: .
v_gene: TRBV12-3/TRBV12-4
j_gene: TRBJ2-5
abundance: .
len: 11
CDR3aa: CASKWAETQYF
CDR3nt: TGTGCCAGCAAGTGGGCGGAGACCCAGTACTTC

d_gene: .
v_gene: TRBV10-3
j_gene: TRBJ1-1
abundance: once
len: 13
CDR3aa: CAISGDVNAEAFF
CDR3nt: TGTGCCATCAGTGGGGACGTAAATGCTGAAGCTTTCTTT

d_gene: .
v_gene: TRBV28
j_gene: TRBJ1-1
abundance: .
len: 14
CDR3aa: CASSLWGKNTEAFF
CDR3nt: TGTGCCAGCAGTTTGTGGGGCAAGAACACTGAAGCTTTCTTT

d_gene: TRBD1
v_gene: TRBV6-2/TRBV6-3
j_gene: TRBJ2-7
abundance: few
len: 13
CDR3aa: CASSSPGGYEQYF
CDR3nt: TGTGCCAGCAGTAGTCCAGGGGGCTACGAGCAGTACTTC

d_gene: .
v_gene: TRBV2
j_gene: TRBJ2-6
abundance: .
len: 14
CDR3aa: CASSGFTGANVLTF
CDR3nt: TGTGCCAGCAGTGGGTTTACTGGGGCCAACGTCCTGACTTTC

d_gene: .
v_gene: TRBV6-5
j_gene: TRBJ1-5
abundance: few
len: 18
CDR3aa: CASSYSNYRQGISQPQHF
CDR3nt: TGTGCCAGCAGTTATTCCAACTACCGCCAAGGGATAAGTCAGCCCCAGCATTTT

d_gene: TRBD2
v_gene: TRBV20-1
j_gene: TRBJ2-1
abundance: few
len: 14
CDR3aa: CSAIAGSTYNEQFF
CDR3nt: TGCAGTGCCATAGCGGGGAGCACCTACAATGAGCAGTTCTTC

d_gene: .
v_gene: TRBV2
j_gene: TRBJ1-5
abundance: .
len: 15
CDR3aa: CASSEQDGSNQPQHF
CDR3nt: TGTGCCAGCAGTGAACAGGATGGGAGCAATCAGCCCCAGCATTTT

d_gene: TRBD1
v_gene: TRBV2
j_gene: TRBJ1-2
abundance: .
len: 16
CDR3aa: CASSVGTGEPSYGYTF
CDR3nt: TGTGCCAGCAGTGTCGGGACAGGGGAGCCGTCGTATGGCTACACCTTC

d_gene: .
v_gene: TRBV6-5
j_gene: TRBJ1-1
abundance: .
len: 13
CDR3aa: CASSYSQVTEAFF
CDR3nt: TGTGCCAGCAGTTACTCTCAGGTTACTGAAGCTTTCTTT

d_gene: TRBD1
v_gene: TRBV7-9
j_gene: TRBJ2-1
abundance: .
len: 16
CDR3aa: CASSPTTGYEYNEQFF
CDR3nt: TGTGCCAGCAGCCCCACGACAGGGTATGAGTACAATGAGCAGTTCTTC

d_gene: .
v_gene: TRBV7-3
j_gene: TRBJ1-6
abundance: few
len: 15
CDR3aa: CASSSSALENSPLHF
CDR3nt: TGTGCCAGCAGCTCCTCGGCGCTAGAAAATTCACCCCTCCACTTT

d_gene: TRBD1
v_gene: TRBV27
j_gene: TRBJ2-1
abundance: .
len: 15
CDR3aa: CASSLGQGRYNEQFF
CDR3nt: TGTGCCAGCAGTCTTGGACAGGGGAGATACAATGAGCAGTTCTTC

d_gene: .
v_gene: TRBV19
j_gene: TRBJ1-2
abundance: medium-sized
len: 12
CDR3aa: CASSMWRGGYTF
CDR3nt: TGTGCCAGTAGTATGTGGCGTGGCGGCTACACCTTC

d_gene: .
v_gene: TRBV7-2
j_gene: TRBJ1-1
abundance: few
len: 14
CDR3aa: CASSLYGPGAEAFF
CDR3nt: TGTGCCAGCAGCTTATACGGGCCGGGGGCTGAAGCTTTCTTT

d_gene: .
v_gene: TRBV7-8
j_gene: TRBJ1-3
abundance: .
len: 14
CDR3aa: CASSLQFSGNTIYF
CDR3nt: TGTGCCAGCAGCTTACAGTTCTCTGGAAACACCATATATTTT

d_gene: TRBD2
v_gene: TRBV7-2
j_gene: TRBJ2-1
abundance: few
len: 17
CDR3aa: CASSLVSSGGLYNEQFF
CDR3nt: TGTGCCAGCAGCTTAGTTTCGTCGGGGGGGCTATACAATGAGCAGTTCTTC

d_gene: .
v_gene: TRBV7-2
j_gene: TRBJ2-6
abundance: few
len: 14
CDR3aa: CAIKLDSGANVLTF
CDR3nt: TGTGCCATCAAGTTAGACTCTGGGGCCAACGTCCTGACTTTC

d_gene: TRBD1
v_gene: TRBV6-5
j_gene: TRBJ1-1
abundance: few
len: 16
CDR3aa: CASSYYSTGSYTEAFF
CDR3nt: TGTGCCAGCAGTTACTACTCGACAGGGTCGTACACTGAAGCTTTCTTT

d_gene: TRBD2
v_gene: TRBV2
j_gene: TRBJ2-5
abundance: .
len: 13
CDR3aa: CASNQREGETQYF
CDR3nt: TGTGCCAGCAACCAGCGGGAGGGGGAGACCCAGTACTTC

d_gene: .
v_gene: TRBV7-6
j_gene: TRBJ2-1
abundance: .
len: 13
CDR3aa: CASSLGRINEQFF
CDR3nt: TGTGCCAGCAGCTTAGGCAGGATCAATGAGCAGTTCTTC

d_gene: .
v_gene: TRBV6-2/TRBV6-3
j_gene: TRBJ2-5
abundance: few
len: 11
CDR3aa: CASTAGETQYF
CDR3nt: TGTGCCAGCACTGCTGGGGAGACCCAGTACTTC

d_gene: .
v_gene: TRBV20-1
j_gene: TRBJ1-1
abundance: .
len: 12
CDR3aa: CSANRLGTEAFF
CDR3nt: TGCAGTGCTAACAGGTTGGGGACTGAAGCTTTCTTT

d_gene: TRBD1
v_gene: TRBV19
j_gene: TRBJ1-1
abundance: .
len: 15
CDR3aa: CASTDRGPHPTEAFF
CDR3nt: TGTGCCAGCACGGACAGGGGGCCGCACCCCACTGAAGCTTTCTTT

d_gene: TRBD2
v_gene: TRBV7-2
j_gene: TRBJ2-5
abundance: medium-sized
len: 16
CDR3aa: CASSLGVVFGGETQYF
CDR3nt: TGTGCCAGCAGCTTAGGGGTTGTCTTCGGGGGGGAGACCCAGTACTTC

d_gene: .
v_gene: TRBV7-2
j_gene: TRBJ1-1
abundance: .
len: 13
CDR3aa: CASSLAQGTEAFF
CDR3nt: TGTGCCAGCAGCTTAGCGCAGGGCACTGAAGCTTTCTTT

d_gene: TRBD2
v_gene: TRBV6-2/TRBV6-3
j_gene: TRBJ2-7
abundance: .
len: 14
CDR3aa: CASRKREVSYEQYF
CDR3nt: TGTGCCAGCAGAAAACGGGAGGTCTCCTACGAGCAGTACTTC

d_gene: TRBD1
v_gene: TRBV7-9
j_gene: TRBJ2-1
abundance: few
len: 15
CDR3aa: CASSLATGGMNEQFF
CDR3nt: TGTGCCAGCAGCTTAGCGACAGGGGGCATGAATGAGCAGTTCTTC

d_gene: .
v_gene: TRBV20-1
j_gene: TRBJ1-2
abundance: .
len: 14
CDR3aa: CSARDHGTLKGYTF
CDR3nt: TGCAGTGCTAGGGATCACGGGACATTGAAGGGCTACACCTTC

d_gene: .
v_gene: TRBV30
j_gene: TRBJ2-7
abundance: .
len: 11
CDR3aa: CAWSRNYEQYF
CDR3nt: TGTGCCTGGAGTCGGAACTACGAGCAGTACTTC

d_gene: .
v_gene: TRBV6-2/TRBV6-3
j_gene: TRBJ1-6
abundance: .
len: 15
CDR3aa: CASSTGTKGDSPLHF
CDR3nt: TGTGCCAGCAGTACCGGGACAAAAGGTGATTCACCCCTCCACTTT

d_gene: TRBD2
v_gene: TRBV4-1
j_gene: TRBJ2-5
abundance: .
len: 14
CDR3aa: CASSAGGLQETQYF
CDR3nt: TGCGCCAGCAGCGCGGGGGGTTTACAAGAGACCCAGTACTTC